A selection of T cell receptor beta chains follows, all from one sample in a study of OX40 agonist ivuxolimab in advanced cancers. Here immunoSEQ multiplex PCR was the method, and the copy in TCRdb shows in-frame clones only, minus some. This table holds tens of thousands of clones, under 90% found once. Source: CD4+ or CD8+ T cells sorted from blood, taken in a trial of the OX40 agonist ivuxolimab. The receptors originated from an adult with an advanced solid tumor such as melanoma, head and neck, liver or kidney cancer. CDR3s include the opening cysteine and the closing phenylalanine or tryptophan. The D gene is left open where the match is weak. The listing skips clone size in some rows; elsewhere it reads once, few, many or a size class.

j_call,clone_size,v_call,d_call,cdr3_nt,cdr3_aa
TRBJ1-4,-,TRBV15,-,TGTGCCACCAGGACCGCTAATGAAAAACTGTTTTTT,CATRTANEKLFF
TRBJ2-3,-,TRBV10-1,-,TGCGCCAGCAGCACAGATACCACAGATACGCAGTATTTT,CASSTDTTDTQYF
TRBJ1-5,-,TRBV7-9,TRBD1,TGTGCCAGCAGCTCTCCCGAACAGGGGCTTCAGCCCCAGCATTTT,CASSSPEQGLQPQHF
TRBJ1-3,-,TRBV30,-,TGTGCCGAGAGGACATGGCAGGGAAACACCATATATTTT,CAERTWQGNTIYF
TRBJ1-4,-,TRBV27,TRBD1,TGTGCCAGCAGTTTGACAGGGGCGAATGAAAAACTGTTTTTT,CASSLTGANEKLFF
TRBJ2-7,-,TRBV18,-,TGTGCCAGCTCGGGACAACTCTACGAGCAGTACTTC,CASSGQLYEQYF
TRBJ2-3,-,TRBV7-2,-,TGTGCCAGCAGCGTAAGCGGAGATACGCAGTATTTT,CASSVSGDTQYF
TRBJ2-7,-,TRBV29-1,TRBD1,TGCAGCGTTGAAGACATCGGAGGACAGGGATCCTACGAGCAGTACTTC,CSVEDIGGQGSYEQYF
TRBJ1-1,-,TRBV6-5,-,TGTGCCAGCAATCTTTTACAGGGAAACACTGAAGCTTTCTTT,CASNLLQGNTEAFF
TRBJ2-7,-,TRBV18,-,TGTGCCAGCTCACGACCAGGAACGAGCTCCTACGAGCAGTACTTC,CASSRPGTSSYEQYF
TRBJ2-1,-,TRBV7-2,TRBD1,TGTGCCAGCAGCTTTCTAGGACAGGGAAAGCAGTTCTTC,CASSFLGQGKQFF
TRBJ2-7,-,TRBV7-9,TRBD1,TGTGCCAGCAGCTTAGTGGGGACAGGGCCCCACGAGCAGTACTTC,CASSLVGTGPHEQYF
TRBJ1-2,once,TRBV15,TRBD1,TGTGCCACCAGCAGAGACACAGGGGAAGGCTACACCTTC,CATSRDTGEGYTF
TRBJ2-5,few,TRBV6-6,-,TGTGCCAGCACCCAGACGGACCAGGGAGAGACCCAGTACTTC,CASTQTDQGETQYF
TRBJ2-3,-,TRBV29-1,-,TGCAGCGTGTCCAGGGGAGTGGATACGCAGTATTTT,CSVSRGVDTQYF
TRBJ1-1,-,TRBV7-8,-,TGTGCCAGCAGCGGGGGAGGGGCCTCAGTAACTGAAGCTTTCTTT,CASSGGGASVTEAFF
TRBJ1-3,few,TRBV9,-,TGTGCCAGCAGCGTAACAGGAAACACCATATATTTT,CASSVTGNTIYF
TRBJ2-4,-,TRBV7-6,TRBD2,TGTGCCAGCAGCTTAGAGCCTGGGACTAGCGGGAGGAAAAACATTCAGTACTTC,CASSLEPGTSGRKNIQYF
TRBJ2-7,-,TRBV7-3,TRBD2,TGTGCCAGCAGCTCCGGACTAGCGCTCAACGAGCAGTACTTC,CASSSGLALNEQYF
TRBJ2-1,few,TRBV11-2,TRBD1,TGTGCCAGCCACAGGGGTAATTTGCAGTTCTTC,CASHRGNLQFF
TRBJ1-6,-,TRBV9,-,TGTGCCAGCAGTTCCCCCGACAGAAATTCACCCCTCCACTTT,CASSSPDRNSPLHF
TRBJ1-1,-,TRBV6-5,-,TGTGCCACCAAAAGGGGGGACACTGAAGCTTTCTTT,CATKRGDTEAFF
TRBJ2-5,-,TRBV5-6,-,TGTGCCAGCAGCTTGCAACAGTACCTCCAAGAGACCCAGTACTTC,CASSLQQYLQETQYF
TRBJ1-4,-,TRBV6-1,-,TGTGCCAGCAGTTGGAAGAGTGAGGGTGAAAAACTGTTTTTT,CASSWKSEGEKLFF
TRBJ2-3,-,TRBV6-1,-,TGTGCCAGCACCCCAGGTGGCCCCGGGGATACGCAGTATTTT,CASTPGGPGDTQYF
TRBJ1-1,many,TRBV6-1,-,TGTGCCAGCAGTGAAGCCGGCAGGGTGAACACTGAAGCTTTCTTT,CASSEAGRVNTEAFF
TRBJ1-3,-,TRBV7-9,-,TGTGCCAGCAGCGTAGAGGCAGAGGCAGCAAACACCATATATTTT,CASSVEAEAANTIYF
TRBJ1-2,-,TRBV19,-,TGTGCCACCCAGTTTACTAACTATGGCTACACCTTC,CATQFTNYGYTF
TRBJ1-4,-,TRBV25-1,-,TGTGCCAGCAGTGAAGGTGTGGCACGGAGTGAAAAACTGTTTTTT,CASSEGVARSEKLFF
TRBJ1-1,-,TRBV18,-,TGTGCCAGCTCACCACGCGGGATAAACACTGAAGCTTTCTTT,CASSPRGINTEAFF
TRBJ2-2,-,TRBV18,-,TGTGCCAGCTCACCCCGCATCGAACAGGGTTCCGGGGAGCTGTTTTTT,CASSPRIEQGSGELFF
TRBJ2-7,-,TRBV2,TRBD1,TGTGCCAGCAGTACCCCCCGGGACAGCTTTTATGATAGCTCCTACGAGCAGTACTTC,CASSTPRDSFYDSSYEQYF